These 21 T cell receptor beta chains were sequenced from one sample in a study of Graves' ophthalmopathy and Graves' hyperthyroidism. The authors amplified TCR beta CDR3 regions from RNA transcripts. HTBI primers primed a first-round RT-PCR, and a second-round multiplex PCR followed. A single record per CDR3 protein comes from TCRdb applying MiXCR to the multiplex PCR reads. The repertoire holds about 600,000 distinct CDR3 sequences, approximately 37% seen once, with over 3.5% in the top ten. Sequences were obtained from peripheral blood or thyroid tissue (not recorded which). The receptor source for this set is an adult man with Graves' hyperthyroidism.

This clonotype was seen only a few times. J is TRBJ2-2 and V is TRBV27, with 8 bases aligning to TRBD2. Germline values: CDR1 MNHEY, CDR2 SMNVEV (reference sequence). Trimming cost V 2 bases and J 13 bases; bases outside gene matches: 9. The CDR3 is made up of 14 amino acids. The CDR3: CASSLSGGLTWLFF. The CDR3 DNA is TGTGCCAGCAGTTTAAGCGGGGGCCTCACTTGGCTGTTTTTT.

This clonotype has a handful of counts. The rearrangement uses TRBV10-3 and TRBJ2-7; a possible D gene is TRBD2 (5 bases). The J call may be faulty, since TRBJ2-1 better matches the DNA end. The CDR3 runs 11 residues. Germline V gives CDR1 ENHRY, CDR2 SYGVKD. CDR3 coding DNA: TGTGCCATCAAAACTAGAACAGAGCAGTTCTTC. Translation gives CAIKTRTEQFF.

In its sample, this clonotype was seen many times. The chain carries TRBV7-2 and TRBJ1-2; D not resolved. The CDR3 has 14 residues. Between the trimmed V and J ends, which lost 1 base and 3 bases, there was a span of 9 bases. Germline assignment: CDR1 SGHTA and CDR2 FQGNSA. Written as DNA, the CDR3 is TGTGCCAGCAGCTTAGGTTCTGGGGACTATGGCTACACCTTC. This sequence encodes CASSLGSGDYGYTF.

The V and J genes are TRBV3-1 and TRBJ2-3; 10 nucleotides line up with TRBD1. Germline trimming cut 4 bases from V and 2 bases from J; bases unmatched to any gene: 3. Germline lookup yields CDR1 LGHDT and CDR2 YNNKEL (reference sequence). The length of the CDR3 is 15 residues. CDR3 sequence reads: CASSPDRGHTDTQYF. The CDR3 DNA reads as TGTGCCAGCAGCCCCGACAGGGGGCACACAGATACGCAGTATTTT.

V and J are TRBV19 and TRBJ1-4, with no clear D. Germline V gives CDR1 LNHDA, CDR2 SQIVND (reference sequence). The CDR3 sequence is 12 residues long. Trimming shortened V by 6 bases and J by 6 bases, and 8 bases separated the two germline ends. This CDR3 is CASRGSDEKLFF. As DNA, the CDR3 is TGTGCCAGTAGGGGGAGTGATGAAAAACTGTTTTTT. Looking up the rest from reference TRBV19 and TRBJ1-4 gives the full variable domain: DGGITQSPKYLFRKEGQNVTLSCEQNLNHDAMYWYRQDPGQGLRLIYYSQIVNDFQKGDIAEGYSVSREKKESFPLTVTSAQKNPTAFYLCASRGSDEKLFFGSGTQLSVL.

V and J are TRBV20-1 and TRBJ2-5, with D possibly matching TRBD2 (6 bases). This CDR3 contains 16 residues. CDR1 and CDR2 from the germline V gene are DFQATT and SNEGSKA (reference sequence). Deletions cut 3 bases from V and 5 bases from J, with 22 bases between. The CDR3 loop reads CSARGGSGVAAETQYF. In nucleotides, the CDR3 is TGCAGTGCTAGGGGAGGATCGGGGGTGGCGGCGGAGACCCAGTACTTC.

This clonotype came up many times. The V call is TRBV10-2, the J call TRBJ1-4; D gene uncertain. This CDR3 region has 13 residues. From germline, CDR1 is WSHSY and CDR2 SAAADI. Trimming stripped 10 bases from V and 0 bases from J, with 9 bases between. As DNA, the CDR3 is TGCGCCACCACCTTTGCAACTAATGAAAAACTGTTTTTT. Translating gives CATTFATNEKLFF.

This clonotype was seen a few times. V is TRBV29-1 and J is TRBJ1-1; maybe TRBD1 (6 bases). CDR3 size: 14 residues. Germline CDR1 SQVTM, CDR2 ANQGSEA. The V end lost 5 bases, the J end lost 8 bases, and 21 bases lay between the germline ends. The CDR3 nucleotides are TGCAGCGTTTATGGGGGGGCTATAGGTTTAGAAGCTTTCTTT. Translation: CSVYGGAIGLEAFF.

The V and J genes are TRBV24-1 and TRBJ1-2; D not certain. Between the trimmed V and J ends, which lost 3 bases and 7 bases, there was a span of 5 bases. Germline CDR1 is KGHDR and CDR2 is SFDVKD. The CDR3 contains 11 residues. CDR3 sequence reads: CATSDGGGYTF. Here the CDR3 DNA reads TGTGCCACCAGTGATGGTGGTGGCTACACCTTC.

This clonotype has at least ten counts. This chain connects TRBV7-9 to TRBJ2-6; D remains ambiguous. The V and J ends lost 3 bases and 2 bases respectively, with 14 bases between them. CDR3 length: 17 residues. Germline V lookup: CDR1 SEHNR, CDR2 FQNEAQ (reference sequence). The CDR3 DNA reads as TGTGCCAGCAGCTTGATAGGGAAGGGTACTGGGGCCAACGTCCTGACTTTC. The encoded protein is CASSLIGKGTGANVLTF.

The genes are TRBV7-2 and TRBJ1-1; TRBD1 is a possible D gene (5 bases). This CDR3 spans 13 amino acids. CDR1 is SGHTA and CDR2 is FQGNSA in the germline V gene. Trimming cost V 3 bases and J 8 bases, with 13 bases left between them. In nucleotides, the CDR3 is TGTGCCAGCAGCTTCGGACAACAGCTCGAAGCTTTCTTT. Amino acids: CASSFGQQLEAFF.

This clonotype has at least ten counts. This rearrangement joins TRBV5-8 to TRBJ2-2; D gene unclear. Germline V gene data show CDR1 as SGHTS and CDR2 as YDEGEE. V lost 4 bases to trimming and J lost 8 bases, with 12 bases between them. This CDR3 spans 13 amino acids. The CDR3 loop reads CASSPRPGGELFF. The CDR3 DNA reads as TGTGCCAGCAGCCCCCGGCCCGGAGGGGAGCTGTTTTTT.

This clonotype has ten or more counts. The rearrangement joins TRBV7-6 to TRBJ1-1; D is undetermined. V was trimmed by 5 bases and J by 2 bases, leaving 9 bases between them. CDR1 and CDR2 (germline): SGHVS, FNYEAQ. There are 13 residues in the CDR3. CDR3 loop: CASSHDTNTEAFF. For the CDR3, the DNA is TGTGCCAGCAGCCATGACACAAACACTGAAGCTTTCTTT.

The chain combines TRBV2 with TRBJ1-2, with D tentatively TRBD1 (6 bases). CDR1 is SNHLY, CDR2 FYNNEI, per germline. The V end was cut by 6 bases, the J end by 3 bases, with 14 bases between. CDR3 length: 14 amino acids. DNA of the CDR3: TGTGCCAGCAGCCTCCCCAGGGGCTACTATGGCTACACCTTC. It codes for CASSLPRGYYGYTF.

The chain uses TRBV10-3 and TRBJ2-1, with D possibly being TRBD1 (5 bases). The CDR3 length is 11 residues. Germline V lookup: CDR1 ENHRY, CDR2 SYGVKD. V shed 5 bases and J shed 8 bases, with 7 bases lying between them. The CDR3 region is CAISQGYEQFF. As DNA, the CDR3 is TGTGCCATCAGTCAGGGATATGAGCAGTTCTTC.

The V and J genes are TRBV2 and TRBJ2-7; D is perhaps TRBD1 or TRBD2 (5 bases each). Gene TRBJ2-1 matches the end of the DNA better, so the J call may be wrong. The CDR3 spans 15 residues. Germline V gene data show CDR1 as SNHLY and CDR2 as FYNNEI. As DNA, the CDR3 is TGTGCCAGCAGTGATATACAGGACTTAAACAATGAGCAGTTCTTC. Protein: CASSDIQDLNNEQFF.

This chain's CDR3 is CAWSWGISYEQYF. CDR3 DNA sequence: TGTGCCTGGAGTTGGGGAATCTCCTACGAGCAGTACTTC. This chain uses TRBV30 with TRBJ2-7, with D unresolved. The ends were cut back, 2 bases at V and 0 bases at J, with 8 bases in the middle. Germline-derived CDR1 and CDR2 are GTSNPN and SVGIG (reference sequence). This CDR3 is built from 13 residues.

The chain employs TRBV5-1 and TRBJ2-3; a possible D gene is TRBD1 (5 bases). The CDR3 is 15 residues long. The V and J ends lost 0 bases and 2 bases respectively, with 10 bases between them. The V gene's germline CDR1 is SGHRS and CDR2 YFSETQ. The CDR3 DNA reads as TGCGCCAGCAGCTTGGCCAAGGGGATCACAGATACGCAGTATTTT. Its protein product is CASSLAKGITDTQYF.

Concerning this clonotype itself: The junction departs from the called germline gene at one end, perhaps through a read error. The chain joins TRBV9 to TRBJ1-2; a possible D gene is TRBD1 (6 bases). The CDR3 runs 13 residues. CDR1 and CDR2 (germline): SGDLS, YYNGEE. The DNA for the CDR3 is TGTGCCAGTAGCGGGGGGCCAGGGAATGGCTACACCTTC. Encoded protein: CASSGGPGNGYTF. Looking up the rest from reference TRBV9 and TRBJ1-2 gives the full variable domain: DSGVTQTPKHLITATGQRVTLRCSPRSGDLSVYWYQQSLDQGLQFLIQYYNGEERAKGNILERFSAQQFPDLHSELNLSSLELGDSALYFCASSGGPGNGYTFGSGTRLTVV.

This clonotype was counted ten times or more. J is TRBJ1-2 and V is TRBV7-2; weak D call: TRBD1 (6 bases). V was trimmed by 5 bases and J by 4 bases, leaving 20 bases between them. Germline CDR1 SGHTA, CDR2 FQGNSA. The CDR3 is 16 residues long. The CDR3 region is CASSPETGPHLYGYTF. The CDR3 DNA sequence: TGTGCCAGCAGCCCCGAGACAGGCCCCCATCTCTATGGCTACACCTTC.

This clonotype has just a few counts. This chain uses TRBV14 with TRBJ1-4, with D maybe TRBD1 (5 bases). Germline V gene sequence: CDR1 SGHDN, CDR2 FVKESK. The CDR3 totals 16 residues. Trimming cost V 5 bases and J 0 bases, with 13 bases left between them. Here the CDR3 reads CASSGNRLSTNEKLFF. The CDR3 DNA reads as TGTGCCAGCAGCGGGAACAGGCTCTCAACTAATGAAAAACTGTTTTTT.